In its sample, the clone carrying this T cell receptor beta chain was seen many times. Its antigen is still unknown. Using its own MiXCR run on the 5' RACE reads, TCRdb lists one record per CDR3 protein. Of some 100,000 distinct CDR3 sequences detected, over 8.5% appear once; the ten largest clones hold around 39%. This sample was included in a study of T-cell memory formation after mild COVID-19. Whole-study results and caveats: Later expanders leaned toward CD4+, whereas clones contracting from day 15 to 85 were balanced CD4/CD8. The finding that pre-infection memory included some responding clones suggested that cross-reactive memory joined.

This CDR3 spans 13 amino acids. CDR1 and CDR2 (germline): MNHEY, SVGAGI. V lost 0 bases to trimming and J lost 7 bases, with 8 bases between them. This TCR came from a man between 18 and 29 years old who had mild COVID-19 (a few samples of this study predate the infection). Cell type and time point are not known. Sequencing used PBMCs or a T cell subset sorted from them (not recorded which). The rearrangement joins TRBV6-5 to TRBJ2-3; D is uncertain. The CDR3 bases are TGTGCCAGCAGTTACTCGACTTCCTATACGCAGTATTTT. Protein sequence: CASSYSTSYTQYF.